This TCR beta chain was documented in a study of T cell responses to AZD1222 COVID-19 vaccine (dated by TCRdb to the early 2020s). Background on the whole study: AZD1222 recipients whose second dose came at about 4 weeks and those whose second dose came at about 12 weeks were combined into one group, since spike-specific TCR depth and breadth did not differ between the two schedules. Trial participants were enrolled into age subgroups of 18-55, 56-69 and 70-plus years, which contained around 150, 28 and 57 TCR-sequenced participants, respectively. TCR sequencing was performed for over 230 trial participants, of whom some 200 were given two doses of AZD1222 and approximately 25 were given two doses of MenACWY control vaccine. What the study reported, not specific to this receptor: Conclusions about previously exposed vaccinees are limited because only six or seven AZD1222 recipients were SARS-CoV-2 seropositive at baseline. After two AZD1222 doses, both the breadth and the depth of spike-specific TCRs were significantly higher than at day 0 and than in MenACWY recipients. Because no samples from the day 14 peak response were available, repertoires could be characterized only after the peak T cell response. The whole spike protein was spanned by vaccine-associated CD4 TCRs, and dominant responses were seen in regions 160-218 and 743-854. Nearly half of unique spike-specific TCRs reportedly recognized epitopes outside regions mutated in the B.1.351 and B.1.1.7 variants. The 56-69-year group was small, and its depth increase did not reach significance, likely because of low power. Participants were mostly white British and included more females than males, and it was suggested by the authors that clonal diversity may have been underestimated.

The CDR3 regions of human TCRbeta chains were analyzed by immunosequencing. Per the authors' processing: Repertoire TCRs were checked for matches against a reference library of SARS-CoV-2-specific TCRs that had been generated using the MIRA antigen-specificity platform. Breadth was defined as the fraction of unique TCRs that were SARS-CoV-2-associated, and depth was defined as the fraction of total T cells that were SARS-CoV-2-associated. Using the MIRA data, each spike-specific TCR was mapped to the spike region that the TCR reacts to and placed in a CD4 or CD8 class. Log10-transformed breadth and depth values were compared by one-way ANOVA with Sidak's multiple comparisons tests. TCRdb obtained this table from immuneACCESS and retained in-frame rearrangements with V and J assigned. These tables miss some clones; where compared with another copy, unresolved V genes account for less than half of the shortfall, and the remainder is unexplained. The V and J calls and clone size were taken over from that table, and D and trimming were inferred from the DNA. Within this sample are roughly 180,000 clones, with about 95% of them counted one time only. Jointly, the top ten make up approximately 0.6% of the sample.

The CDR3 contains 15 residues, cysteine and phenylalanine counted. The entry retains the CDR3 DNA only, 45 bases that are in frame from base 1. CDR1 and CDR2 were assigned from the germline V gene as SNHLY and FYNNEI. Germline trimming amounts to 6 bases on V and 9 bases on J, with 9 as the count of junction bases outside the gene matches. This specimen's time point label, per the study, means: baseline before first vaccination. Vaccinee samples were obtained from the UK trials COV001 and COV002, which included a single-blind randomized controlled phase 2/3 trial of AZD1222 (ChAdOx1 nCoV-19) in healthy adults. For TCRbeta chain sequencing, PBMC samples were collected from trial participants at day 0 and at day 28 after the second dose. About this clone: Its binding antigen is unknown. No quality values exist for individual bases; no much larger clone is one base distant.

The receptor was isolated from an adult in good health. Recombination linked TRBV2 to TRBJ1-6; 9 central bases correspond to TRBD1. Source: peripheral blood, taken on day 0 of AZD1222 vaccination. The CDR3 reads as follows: CASSVRGQGISPLHF. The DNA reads TGTGCCAGCAGCGTCCGAGGACAGGGGATTTCACCCCTCCACTTT. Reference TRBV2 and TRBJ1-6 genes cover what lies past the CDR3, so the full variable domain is EPEVTQTPSHQVTQMGQEVILRCVPISNHLYFYWYRQILGQKVEFLVSFYNNEISEKSEIFDDQFSVERPDGSNFTLKIRSTKLEDSAMYFCASSVRGQGISPLHFGNGTRLTVT.